The present T cell receptor (beta chain) was sequenced within a study of OX40 agonist ivuxolimab in advanced cancers. Study in general: Therapy given before enrollment (anti-PD-1, anti-PD-L1 or anti-CTLA-4) was allowed, and 40% to 45% had some. Findings of the study overall: CD8+ T cells (on average) carried more expanded clones than CD4+ T cells. Within 6 weeks, CD4+ and CD8+ blood T cells expanded clonally at 0.1 to 3.0 mg/kg.

The method was immunoSEQ multiplex PCR; TCRdb's version includes in-frame clones alone and lacks a portion of them. The sample includes roughly 32,000 clones, roughly 90% of them seen just once. Comment on this clone: Its matching antigen is unknown.

This CDR3 region has 15 residues. Sample: CD4+ or CD8+ T cells sorted from blood, taken in a trial of the OX40 agonist ivuxolimab. The clonotype was recovered from an adult with an advanced solid tumor such as melanoma, head and neck, liver or kidney cancer. The chain combines TRBV21-1 with TRBJ2-2. TRBV21-1 is a pseudogene locus. CDR3 DNA: TGTGCCAGCACCAAACGCATTAAGAACACCGGGGAGCTGTTTTTT. Amino acid sequence: CASTKRIKNTGELFF.